These 28 T cell receptor beta chains were all obtained from the same sample, sequenced in a study of low-dose radiotherapy and immunotherapy resistance in tumors. Primers used for first-strand cDNA, a TRAV- and TRBV-specific set, covered both alpha and beta chains. A constant-region primer paired with the V-primer adapter amplified TCRs over 20 PCR cycles. TCRdb re-analysed the reads in MiXCR, keeping a single row per CDR3 protein. Here the sample spans 95,000 to 100,000 distinct CDR3 sequences, less than 25% being singletons. Time point indicated: after trial treatment. The treatment denotes: LDRT plus nivolumab, ipilimumab, low-dose cyclophosphamide and aspirin (RACIN trial). The sequenced sample was PBMCs, obtained after low-dose radiotherapy plus immunotherapy. The receptors come from a male donor with prostate cancer.

This clonotype has only a few counts. The V gene is TRBV16, the J gene TRBJ2-1; D might be TRBD2 (5 bases). Deletions cut 4 bases from V and 5 bases from J, with 15 bases between. The germline gives CDR1 KGHSY, CDR2 FQNENV. The CDR3 runs 15 residues. The CDR3 is CASSPVRAGHNEQFF. As DNA, the CDR3 is TGTGCCAGCAGCCCCGTGCGGGCAGGACACAATGAGCAGTTCTTC. The full variable domain, its missing parts supplied by reference TRBV16 and TRBJ2-1, is GEEVAQTPKHLVRGEGQKAKLYCAPIKGHSYVFWYQQVLKNEFKFLISFQNENVFDETGMPKERFSAKCLPNSPCSLEIQATKLEDSAVYFCASSPVRAGHNEQFFGPGTRLTVL.

This clonotype has a count of ten or more. The J gene is TRBJ2-7, the V gene TRBV27; 11 bases align to TRBD1. The CDR3 length is 15 residues. Germline V lookup: CDR1 MNHEY, CDR2 SMNVEV (reference sequence). J was trimmed by 6 bases and V by 0 bases; bases with no gene match: 4. CDR3 residues: CASSLSGTGGLEQYF. CDR3 coding DNA: TGTGCCAGCAGTTTATCGGGGACAGGGGGTCTCGAGCAGTACTTC.

This clonotype showed up many times. The chain uses TRBV5-1 and TRBJ2-7, with 7 bases matching TRBD1. Germline CDR1 reads SGHRS; CDR2 reads YFSETQ. V shed 7 bases and J 5 bases; nucleotides not matched to a gene: 12. This CDR3 has 14 residues. In DNA, the CDR3 is TGCGCCAGCTCTAAATCCGGGACAGCGAACGAGCAGTACTTC. Its protein is CASSKSGTANEQYF.

This clonotype was seen only a few times. The chain links TRBV28 to TRBJ2-1, with D possibly TRBD2 on 7 matching bases. V shed 5 bases and J shed 5 bases, with 16 bases lying between them. CDR1 and CDR2 (germline): MDHEN, SYDVKM. The CDR3 contains 15 residues. The CDR3 spells CASSHSAGANNEQFF. The CDR3 bases are TGTGCCAGCAGTCACTCGGCGGGGGCCAACAATGAGCAGTTCTTC.

This clonotype appeared many times. V and J are TRBV9 and TRBJ2-3; 8 nucleotides align to TRBD2. Germline-derived CDR1 and CDR2 are SGDLS and YYNGEE. This CDR3 comprises 14 residues. V was pared by 0 bases and J by 6 bases, with 3 bases of the junction left unmatched. CDR3 nucleotides: TGTGCCAGCAGCGTAGACGGGGGGGCTGATACGCAGTATTTT. It codes for CASSVDGGADTQYF.

The rearrangement links TRBV29-1 to TRBJ1-4; possibly TRBD1 for D (5 bases). CDR1 is SQVTM, CDR2 ANQGSEA, per germline. The CDR3 has 13 amino acids. Trimming removed 4 bases at V and 5 bases at J, with 11 bases between. The CDR3 protein is CSVAAQGNEKLFF. CDR3 DNA sequence: TGCAGCGTTGCTGCCCAGGGAAATGAAAAACTGTTTTTT.

There are many counts of this clonotype. This chain links TRBV24-1 with TRBJ1-5; no clear D gene. Germline V gene lookup returns CDR1 KGHDR and CDR2 SFDVKD. The CDR3 sequence is 14 residues long. V lost 0 bases, J lost 2 bases, and 4 bases lay in between. CDR3 region: CATSDLQGNQPQHF. The DNA for the CDR3 is TGTGCCACCAGTGATTTGCAGGGCAATCAGCCCCAGCATTTT.

This chain connects TRBV5-1 to TRBJ2-2; D may be TRBD1 (6 bases). The CDR3 totals 15 residues. V lost 1 base to trimming and J lost 5 bases, with 12 bases between them. CDR1 is SGHRS, CDR2 YFSETQ, per germline. CDR3 protein: CASSLTGWGTGELFF. Written as DNA, the CDR3 is TGCGCCAGCAGCTTGACAGGGTGGGGGACCGGGGAGCTGTTTTTT.

Details on this clonotype: It is likely a read error: a sequence one base away is far more abundant. The chain is built from TRBV7-2 and TRBJ2-7; 9 bases match TRBD2. V gave up 3 bases and J gave up 7 bases; unmatched junction bases: 19. The CDR3 covers 18 residues. CDR1 is SGHTA and CDR2 is FQGNSA in the germline V gene. The CDR3: CASSFGPPGLASYNEQYF. The CDR3 DNA reads TGTGCCAGCAGCTTCGGCCCGCCGGGACTAGCAAGCTACAATGAGCAGTACTTC.

The rearrangement links TRBV25-1 to TRBJ2-7; D ambiguous. CDR1 MGHDK and CDR2 SYGVNS come from the germline V gene. Trimming pared 5 bases from V and 0 bases from J, leaving 8 bases between. The CDR3 is 13 amino acids. The CDR3 region is CASSSRTSYEQYF. The CDR3, as DNA: TGTGCCAGCAGTTCCAGGACCTCCTACGAGCAGTACTTC.

Many counts were recorded for this clonotype. The chain combines TRBV6-6 with TRBJ2-5, with 9 bases fitting TRBD1. CDR1 MNHNY and CDR2 SVGAGI come from the germline V gene (reference sequence). The V gene end was trimmed by 7 bases and the J gene end by 4 bases; junction bases not matched to a gene: 10. There are 15 residues in the CDR3. The CDR3 DNA reads TGTGCCAGCATCCCGACAGGGGGTGATGGAGAGACCCAGTACTTC. This translates into CASIPTGGDGETQYF.

This clonotype was seen at least ten times. This chain links TRBV6-6 with TRBJ1-1, with D unresolved. The germline CDR1 and CDR2 sequences are MNHNY and SVGAGI (reference sequence). The CDR3 consists of 12 residues. The ends were cut back, 5 bases at V and 0 bases at J, with 4 bases in the middle. The CDR3 bases are TGTGCCAGCAGTACCTTGAACACTGAAGCTTTCTTT. Translation gives CASSTLNTEAFF.

This clonotype was recorded many times. This chain uses TRBV15 with TRBJ1-1, with D unresolved. CDR3 length: 12 residues. V was cut by 0 bases and J by 8 bases, with 7 bases left in between. The germline V gene encodes CDR1 LNHNV and CDR2 YYDKDF (reference sequence). Written as DNA, the CDR3 is TGTGCCACCAGCAGAGACGCTAGGGAAGCTTTCTTT. This sequence encodes CATSRDAREAFF. Together with reference TRBV15 and TRBJ1-1, the CDR3 gives the full variable domain: DAMVIQNPRYQVTQFGKPVTLSCSQTLNHNVMYWYQQKSSQAPKLLFHYYDKDFNNEADTPDNFQSRRPNTSFCFLDIRSPGLGDTAMYLCATSRDAREAFFGQGTRLTVV.

With regard to this clonotype: A far larger clone is just one base off, so this is likely a read error. The chain employs TRBV5-3 and TRBJ2-2; D uncertain. TRBV5-3 is an ORF for which the function is uncertain. This CDR3 comprises 15 residues. CDR3 residues: CASSWLIVNTGELFF. CDR3 nucleotides: TGTGCCAGCAGCTGGCTGATAGTTAACACCGGGGAGCTGTTTTTT.

This clonotype was counted ten times or more. The chain couples TRBV7-6 to TRBJ2-1; D is perhaps TRBD1 or TRBD2 (6 bases each). This CDR3 is built from 17 residues. The V end lost 3 bases, the J end lost 0 bases, and 15 bases lay between the germline ends. Germline CDR1 is SGHVS and CDR2 is FNYEAQ. In DNA, the CDR3 is TGTGCCAGCAGCTTCGGGGGCCTACGCGCCTCCTACAATGAGCAGTTCTTC. Encoded protein: CASSFGGLRASYNEQFF.

This clonotype was detected ten times or more. This rearrangement joins TRBV4-1 to TRBJ2-1, with a tentative D call TRBD2 (6 bases). The CDR3 is made up of 16 amino acids. Germline CDR1 MGHRA, CDR2 YSYEKL. V lost 0 bases to trimming and J lost 3 bases, with 12 bases between them. Written as DNA, the CDR3 is TGCGCCAGCAGCCAAGAAGTGGGAGGCATCTACAATGAGCAGTTCTTC. Residues: CASSQEVGGIYNEQFF.

Turning to this clonotype: It is likely a read error: a sequence one base away is far more abundant. The chain recombines TRBV2 with TRBJ2-5; D call uncertain. Trimming took 6 bases from V and 11 from J, leaving 10 bases between them. Germline lookup yields CDR1 SNHLY and CDR2 FYNNEI. The CDR3 is made up of 10 amino acids. CDR3 DNA sequence: TGTGCCAGCAGCGACGGTGAGCAGTACTTC. Its protein product is CASSDGEQYF.

This clonotype was counted many times. The chain carries TRBV21-1 and TRBJ1-1; the tabulated D call, TRBD1, remains unverified against the DNA. TRBV21-1 corresponds to a pseudogene. This CDR3 region has 15 residues. The CDR3 DNA sequence: TGTGCCAGCAGCCCGGACAGGGGGGGGGACACTGAAGCTTTCTTT. Protein: CASSPDRGGDTEAFF.

The chain carries TRBV5-1 and TRBJ2-6; unclear D gene. The CDR3 is 15 residues long. V was clipped by 0 bases and J by 4 bases, with 8 bases between them. In germline, CDR1 is SGHRS, CDR2 YFSETQ. This CDR3 reads CASSLGRPGANVLTF. CDR3 DNA sequence: TGCGCCAGCAGCTTGGGCAGGCCGGGGGCCAACGTCCTGACTTTC.

The rearrangement joins TRBV5-1 to TRBJ2-6; D is unresolved. CDR3 size: 16 residues. V shed 5 bases and J shed 0 bases, with 12 bases lying between them. Germline CDR1 SGHRS, CDR2 YFSETQ. The DNA of the CDR3 is TGCGCCAGCAGGTCTCAGGCCAGCTCTGGGGCCAACGTCCTGACTTTC. Translated: CASRSQASSGANVLTF.

This clonotype occurred many times. The rearrangement uses TRBV4-1 and TRBJ1-5, with 7 bases that match TRBD1. CDR1 and CDR2 from the germline V gene are MGHRA and YSYEKL. The CDR3 covers 16 residues. V was clipped by 0 bases and J by 3 bases; unmatched bases: 5. CDR3 in DNA: TGCGCCAGCAGCCAAGACAGAGACAGGGTCAATCAGCCCCAGCATTTT. As protein: CASSQDRDRVNQPQHF.

This clonotype was counted many times. The chain employs TRBV3-1 and TRBJ2-5; unclear D gene. There are 13 residues in the CDR3. V was shortened by 4 bases and J by 5 bases, with 11 bases between the two germline ends. The germline V gene has CDR1 LGHDT and CDR2 YNNKEL (reference sequence). CDR3 DNA sequence: TGTGCCAGCAGCCTCTCCTCCCTGGAGACCCAGTACTTC. It specifies CASSLSSLETQYF.

Ten or more counts support this clonotype. V usage is TRBV20-1 and J usage is TRBJ1-1; D remains unclear. Germline CDR1 reads DFQATT; CDR2 reads SNEGSKA (reference sequence). Trimming cost V 0 bases and J 1 base, with 9 bases left between them. This CDR3 comprises 14 residues. CDR3 loop: CSARDPRGNTEAFF. As DNA, the CDR3 is TGCAGTGCTAGAGATCCTCGGGGGAACACTGAAGCTTTCTTT.

In its sample, this clonotype was seen many times. The chain couples TRBV2 to TRBJ2-3; 8 bases fit TRBD2. The CDR3 runs to 15 residues. V gave up 7 bases and J gave up 5 bases; unmatched junction bases: 11. The V gene's germline CDR1 is SNHLY and CDR2 FYNNEI. CDR3 amino acids: CASNAGRAGGDTQYF. The CDR3 DNA sequence: TGTGCCAGCAATGCTGGGCGGGCGGGAGGAGATACGCAGTATTTT. Full variable domain (missing parts from reference TRBV2 and TRBJ2-3): EPEVTQTPSHQVTQMGQEVILRCVPISNHLYFYWYRQILGQKVEFLVSFYNNEISEKSEIFDDQFSVERPDGSNFTLKIRSTKLEDSAMYFCASNAGRAGGDTQYFGPGTRLTVL.

Many counts were recorded for this clonotype. This chain links TRBV5-6 with TRBJ1-4; D not certain. Germline V gene sequence: CDR1 SGHDT, CDR2 YYEEEE. This CDR3 region has 14 residues. V shed 4 bases and J shed 4 bases, with 11 bases lying between them. The CDR3 nucleotides are TGTGCCAGCAGCCCAGGAGCAGTTAATGAAAAACTGTTTTTT. Protein product: CASSPGAVNEKLFF.

The J gene is TRBJ1-2, the V gene TRBV2; the match to TRBD1 covers 7 bases. Germline V CDR1 and CDR2: SNHLY, FYNNEI. V lost 5 bases and J lost 7; bases outside the gene matches: 4. There are 12 residues in the CDR3. Here the CDR3 reads CASSTGTAGYTF. The CDR3 DNA reads as TGTGCCAGCAGTACCGGGACAGCTGGCTACACCTTC.

This clonotype was recorded at least ten times. The rearrangement links TRBV5-4 to TRBJ2-3; 7 bases map to TRBD1. The CDR3 is 16 amino acids. From germline, CDR1 is SGHNT and CDR2 YYREEE (reference sequence). The V segment lost 0 bases and the J segment 0 bases; nucleotides outside the gene matches: 4. CDR3 region: CASSLGDRSSTDTQYF. CDR3 sequence (DNA): TGTGCCAGCAGCTTGGGGGACAGATCTAGCACAGATACGCAGTATTTT.

This clonotype has a count of ten or more. The J gene is TRBJ2-3, the V gene TRBV7-2; TRBD1 matches at 9 bases. CDR3 size: 16 residues. After removal of 0 bases from V and 2 bases from J, the junction contained 3 bases not matched to a gene. Germline V gene lookup returns CDR1 SGHTA and CDR2 FQGNSA. This chain's CDR3 is CASSLATGGATDTQYF. The CDR3 DNA reads TGTGCCAGCAGCTTAGCGACAGGGGGGGCCACAGATACGCAGTATTTT.